This is a list of T cell receptor beta chains from one sample in a study of blood T cells in healthy people across ages. TCRdb passed the 5' RACE reads through MiXCR, listing each CDR3 protein once. Among about 400,000 distinct CDR3 sequences listed, 45% to 60% were seen once. The sequenced sample consisted of blood. These TCRs come from a man aged 55 to 70 in good health. Each CDR3 is given with its conserved first and last residue. The D gene is left open where the match is weak.

d_call j_call v_call cdr3_aa
TRBD1 TRBJ2-7 TRBV2 CASSDRDRGYEQYF
TRBD1 TRBJ1-2 TRBV7-2 CASSLDRGNGYTF
- TRBJ2-7 TRBV7-9 CASSFLSVSGASYEQYF
- TRBJ2-3 TRBV3-1 CASSQASDTQYF
- TRBJ2-4 TRBV20-1 CSARSTAKNIQYF
- - TRBV7-8 CASSLAQNEQYF
TRBD2 TRBJ2-7 TRBV7-9 CASSLARASGDEVYEQYF
- TRBJ2-2 TRBV29-1 CSVERRGRDGAGELFF
- TRBJ2-6 TRBV7-2 CASSFAGGTGQSGANVLTF
TRBD1 TRBJ1-6 TRBV27 CASSSTGALYNSPLHF
TRBD1 TRBJ2-5 TRBV5-1 CASGMGQGVRETQYF
- TRBJ2-7 TRBV6-2/TRBV6-3 CASSYAVFYSYEQYF
TRBD1 TRBJ1-5 TRBV7-2 CASSLWTGDQPQHF
TRBD2 TRBJ2-7 TRBV20-1 CSAPRALAGPRRSYEQYF
TRBD1 TRBJ2-5 TRBV5-1 CASSLSGTGQETQYF
- TRBJ2-7 TRBV12-3/TRBV12-4 CASNLLGSGRSYEQYF
TRBD2 TRBJ2-3 TRBV27 CASSLFPSGRSTDTQYF
TRBD1 TRBJ2-7 TRBV12-3/TRBV12-4 CASSLGAAGGNEQYF
TRBD2 TRBJ2-1 TRBV20-1 CSGEAGGPHNEQFF
- TRBJ2-5 TRBV3-1 CASRRQGGETQYF
- TRBJ2-7 TRBV7-2 CASSSWETGYEQYF
- - TRBV29-1 CSVNSPQETQFF
TRBD2 TRBJ2-5 TRBV5-1 CASSGVAGSSSKETQYF
- TRBJ1-2 TRBV5-1 CASRKGEQGGYTF
TRBD2 TRBJ2-1 TRBV20-1 CSANRLAGMGEQFF
- - TRBV7-8 CASRLAQRHEQYF
- TRBJ2-5 TRBV7-8 CASSLDRETQYF
TRBD1 TRBJ1-4 TRBV18 CASSPGQDEKLFF
- TRBJ2-7 TRBV20-1 CSARGPTGIGYNEQYF
- TRBJ2-7 TRBV10-3 CAIGESWGAYEQYF
- TRBJ2-5 TRBV27 CASSLSVPRQGPGETQYF
TRBD1 TRBJ1-2 TRBV7-8 CASSQGQVYYGYTF
- TRBJ2-5 TRBV6-5 CASSYSFESRETQYF
- - TRBV3-1 CASSQVGVFEQYF
TRBD2 TRBJ2-7 TRBV6-6 CASRPTSGREHYEQYF
- TRBJ1-2 TRBV10-3 CAISDRAGPDNYGYTF
- TRBJ2-1 TRBV20-1 CSARDSASSYNEQFF
TRBD2 TRBJ2-1 TRBV9 CASSVVLAGYNEQFF
- TRBJ1-2 TRBV18 CASSADPSHGYTF
- TRBJ2-5 TRBV7-2 CASSVWVGETQYF
- TRBJ2-1 TRBV2 CASSDPSSTGGPYNEQFF
TRBD2 TRBJ2-3 TRBV5-1 CASATRESDTQYF
TRBD1 TRBJ2-1 TRBV9 CASSLGQGSHEQFF
- TRBJ2-5 TRBV7-9 CASSSWTLQETQYF
- - TRBV28 CASSGQPSIEQYF
- - TRBV6-1 CASSAGAYEQYF
- TRBJ1-1 TRBV18 CASSRAEDTEAFF
TRBD1 TRBJ1-2 TRBV28 CASTPADRGPYGYTF
- TRBJ2-3 TRBV11-2 CASSSSTRSTDTQYF
- TRBJ2-1 TRBV6-2/TRBV6-3 CASSTRVGARGEQFF
TRBD1 TRBJ2-7 TRBV7-2 CASSSRDRDQQYF
- TRBJ2-7 TRBV12-5 CASGLGFAEEQYF
- TRBJ2-7 TRBV20-1 CSARVGTSYEQYF